A single sample is the source of the 29 T cell receptor beta chains below, sequenced in a study of T-cell reconstitution after alpha-beta-depleted transplantation in children. Unique molecular identifiers were used to barcode this TCRbeta library. TCRdb itself ran the PCR reads through MiXCR, one entry per CDR3 protein. Of 500,000 to 600,000 distinct CDR3 sequences listed, about a quarter are singletons. This specimen was PBMCs, taken before TCRalphabeta/CD19-depleted stem cell transplant. These receptors were taken from a boy under two years old with Wiskott-Aldrich syndrome, due to receive a stem cell transplant.

There are a few counts of this clonotype. This chain uses TRBV6-5 with TRBJ1-2; 7 nucleotides line up with TRBD1. V lost 0 bases to trimming and J lost 4 bases; unmatched junction nucleotides: 5. This CDR3 region has 15 residues. CDR1 and CDR2 from the germline V gene are MNHEY and SVGAGI. CDR3 nucleotide sequence: TGTGCCAGCAGTTACTCGCGACAGGGTACCTATGGCTACACCTTC. Protein sequence: CASSYSRQGTYGYTF.

This chain connects TRBV27 to TRBJ1-2, with 7 bases aligning to TRBD1. V was clipped by 5 bases and J by 7 bases; unmatched bases: 7. The CDR3 has 13 amino acids. From germline, CDR1 is MNHEY and CDR2 SMNVEV (reference sequence). CDR3 coding DNA: TGTGCCAGCAGTCCCCAGACAGGGCGTGGCTACACCTTC. Translation: CASSPQTGRGYTF.

The chain recombines TRBV5-1 with TRBJ2-1, with 14 bases identical to TRBD2. Germline lookup yields CDR1 SGHRS and CDR2 YFSETQ. The CDR3 spans 19 residues. V lost 4 bases, J lost 0 bases, and 9 bases stayed unmatched. CDR3 coding DNA: TGCGCCAGCAGCAGACGAGGGACTAGCGGGAGCTCCTCCTACAATGAGCAGTTCTTC. Translated: CASSRRGTSGSSSYNEQFF. Complete variable domain (other parts from reference TRBV5-1 and TRBJ2-1): KAGVTQTPRYLIKTRGQQVTLSCSPISGHRSVSWYQQTPGQGLQFLFEYFSETQRNKGNFPGRFSGRQFSNSRSEMNVSTLELGDSALYLCASSRRGTSGSSSYNEQFFGPGTRLTVL.

The chain recombines TRBV5-5 with TRBJ1-5, with a weak D call TRBD1 (5 bases). Germline V lookup: CDR1 SGHKS, CDR2 YYEKEE (reference sequence). The CDR3 contains 15 residues. V shed 3 bases and J shed 1 base, with 11 bases lying between them. CDR3 in amino acids: CASSSGPGSNQPQHF. The CDR3, as DNA: TGTGCCAGCAGCTCGGGGCCGGGCAGCAATCAGCCCCAGCATTTT.

This chain links TRBV7-9 with TRBJ1-1, with 10 bases lining up with TRBD1. V was pared by 4 bases and J by 3 bases, with 2 bases of the junction left unmatched. The CDR3 extends over 14 amino acids. In germline, CDR1 is SEHNR, CDR2 FQNEAQ (reference sequence). For the CDR3, the DNA is TGTGCCAGCAGCTCGGACAGGGGGGACACTGAAGCTTTCTTT. Translation gives CASSSDRGDTEAFF.

The chain uses TRBV20-1 and TRBJ2-2; 7 bases line up with TRBD1. The CDR3 is made up of 13 amino acids. Per the germline V gene, CDR1 is DFQATT and CDR2 is SNEGSKA (reference sequence). The junction had 4 bases not matched to a gene; V was cut back by 8 bases and J by 1 base. CDR3: CSQRGRNTGELFF. CDR3 DNA sequence: TGCAGTCAAAGGGGGCGGAACACCGGGGAGCTGTTTTTT.

This clonotype was seen more than once but under ten times. The chain combines TRBV12-3 or TRBV12-4 with TRBJ1-2; D call uncertain. V lost 6 bases to trimming and J lost 6 bases, with 14 bases between them. CDR3 size: 13 residues. The CDR3 DNA sequence: TGTGCCAGCAGATCCGCCCCGAGGGATGGCTACACCTTC. Protein sequence: CASRSAPRDGYTF.

This clonotype has only a few counts. The chain employs TRBV20-1 and TRBJ2-3; D possibly corresponds to TRBD2 (5 bases). The CDR3 is made up of 12 amino acids. Germline lookup yields CDR1 DFQATT and CDR2 SNEGSKA (reference sequence). The germline V and J ends were trimmed by 6 bases and 0 bases, with 7 bases remaining between them. Here the CDR3 DNA reads TGCAGTGCGACTACTAGCACAGATACGCAGTATTTT. This encodes CSATTSTDTQYF.

The chain has TRBV2 and TRBJ2-1; 10 nucleotides line up with TRBD2. After removal of 4 bases from V and 10 bases from J, the junction contained 10 bases not matched to a gene. The CDR3 runs 15 residues. Germline CDR1 SNHLY, CDR2 FYNNEI. The CDR3 DNA sequence: TGTGCCAGCAGTGGGGGGCTAGCGGGAGTCGGGGAGCAGTTCTTC. Amino acids: CASSGGLAGVGEQFF.

This chain links TRBV20-1 with TRBJ2-7, with D unclear. V lost 3 bases to trimming and J lost 5 bases, with 8 bases between them. Germline CDR1 DFQATT, CDR2 SNEGSKA (reference sequence). The CDR3 sequence is 11 residues long. CDR3 sequence reads: CSARTTHEQYF. In nucleotides, the CDR3 is TGCAGTGCTAGGACAACTCACGAGCAGTACTTC.

This clonotype has more than one count but fewer than ten. Written as DNA, the CDR3 is TGTGCCAGCAGCCACCGGGACAGGGGAAGGGCAGATACGCAGTATTTT. As protein: CASSHRDRGRADTQYF. The rearrangement joins TRBV3-1 to TRBJ2-3; 10 nucleotides match TRBD1. CDR3 length equals 16 residues. Losses at the gene ends were 3 bases for V and 4 bases for J; bases not matched to a gene: 7. Per germline, CDR1 LGHDT and CDR2 YNNKEL (reference sequence).

The chain joins TRBV12-3 or TRBV12-4 to TRBJ2-7; D is unresolved. CDR3 size: 10 residues. Trimming removed 10 bases from V and 4 bases from J, with 8 bases in between. The CDR3 is CAKGVYEQYF. The CDR3 region has the DNA TGTGCCAAGGGCGTTTACGAGCAGTACTTC.

This chain links TRBV10-3 with TRBJ1-1; D is unresolved. Germline V gene data show CDR1 as ENHRY and CDR2 as SYGVKD. Trimming took 6 bases from V and 3 from J, leaving 11 bases between them. This CDR3 has 13 amino acids. This CDR3 is CAIREARDTEAFF. The CDR3 DNA sequence: TGTGCCATCAGGGAGGCGCGGGACACTGAAGCTTTCTTT.

V gene TRBV20-1 combines with J gene TRBJ2-1; TRBD2 matches at 12 bases. CDR1 is DFQATT and CDR2 is SNEGSKA in the germline V gene (reference sequence). The length of the CDR3 is 13 residues. After removal of 6 bases from V and 9 bases from J, the junction contained 6 bases not matched to a gene. CDR3 loop: CSAQTSGRTEQFF. CDR3 in DNA: TGCAGTGCGCAGACTAGCGGGAGAACTGAGCAGTTCTTC.

The table lists this clonotype with a few counts. This rearrangement joins TRBV4-1 to TRBJ2-2, with D unclear. The ends were cut back, 0 bases at V and 6 bases at J, with 8 bases in the middle. The CDR3 is made up of 14 amino acids. Germline assignment: CDR1 MGHRA and CDR2 YSYEKL. In nucleotides, the CDR3 is TGCGCCAGCAGCCAAGATTGGCTCCCCGGGGAGCTGTTTTTT. It codes for CASSQDWLPGELFF.

The rearrangement joins TRBV28 to TRBJ2-3; TRBD2 matches 13 bases. The V and J ends lost 4 bases and 5 bases, in that order; junction bases with no gene match: 6. This CDR3 has 16 residues. Germline V gene data show CDR1 as MDHEN and CDR2 as SYDVKM. The CDR3 loop reads CASSYEWTSGGDTQYF. The DNA for the CDR3 is TGTGCCAGCAGTTACGAATGGACTAGCGGGGGAGATACGCAGTATTTT.

This chain uses TRBV28 with TRBJ2-7; 7 bases are a match to TRBD1. V gave up 4 bases and J gave up 6 bases; unmatched junction bases: 9. Per germline, CDR1 MDHEN and CDR2 SYDVKM. This CDR3 is 14 amino acids long. Here the CDR3 reads CASSSGQLVAEQYF. The CDR3 DNA reads TGTGCCAGCAGTTCGGGACAGTTGGTGGCCGAGCAGTACTTC.

DNA of the CDR3: TGCGCCAGCAGACTAGCGGAAACAGATACGCAGTATTTT. It specifies CASRLAETDTQYF. This rearrangement joins TRBV5-1 to TRBJ2-3; 8 bases map to TRBD2. V lost 5 bases and J lost 3; bases outside the gene matches: 2. The germline V gene encodes CDR1 SGHRS and CDR2 YFSETQ. This CDR3 spans 13 amino acids.

The chain recombines TRBV9 with TRBJ2-2; 11 bases are shared with TRBD2. Germline loops: CDR1 SGDLS, CDR2 YYNGEE. V lost 4 bases and J lost 5; bases outside the gene matches: 7. CDR3 size: 16 residues. The CDR3 DNA is TGTGCCAGCAGCTTATATAGCGGGAGGGGAACCGGGGAGCTGTTTTTT. It specifies CASSLYSGRGTGELFF.

J is TRBJ2-1 and V is TRBV30, with 10 bases fitting TRBD1. Germline lookup yields CDR1 GTSNPN and CDR2 SVGIG (reference sequence). The CDR3 length is 13 residues. The V and J ends lost 5 bases and 4 bases, in that order; junction bases with no gene match: 2. The chain's CDR3 is CAWGTGVYNEQFF. DNA of the CDR3: TGTGCCTGGGGGACAGGGGTATACAATGAGCAGTTCTTC.

In this sample, this clonotype turned up a few times. The chain links TRBV20-1 to TRBJ2-2; possible D gene TRBD2, 5 bases. The CDR3 totals 14 residues. Germline CDR1 DFQATT, CDR2 SNEGSKA (reference sequence). The V end lost 3 bases, the J end lost 1 base, and 9 bases lay between the germline ends. The CDR3 DNA sequence: TGCAGTGCTAGTGGTGGGAGGAACACCGGGGAGCTGTTTTTT. Translated, it gives CSASGGRNTGELFF.

This clonotype came up a few times. This chain connects TRBV5-5 to TRBJ2-7; 13 bases agree with TRBD2. This CDR3 has 17 amino acids. The V segment lost 4 bases and the J segment 3 bases; nucleotides outside the gene matches: 10. Germline values: CDR1 SGHKS, CDR2 YYEKEE (reference sequence). This chain's CDR3 is CASSLGLAGVRGYEQYF. The CDR3 nucleotides are TGTGCCAGCAGCCTCGGACTAGCGGGAGTAAGGGGCTACGAGCAGTACTTC.

Only a few counts were recorded for this clonotype. The rearrangement uses TRBV2 and TRBJ2-2; no clear D gene. The V gene's germline CDR1 is SNHLY and CDR2 FYNNEI. This CDR3 is 14 amino acids long. V was pared by 0 bases and J by 7 bases, with 9 bases between. The CDR3 sequence is CASSEARLVGELFF. The CDR3, as DNA: TGTGCCAGCAGTGAAGCGCGACTTGTCGGGGAGCTGTTTTTT.

This clonotype was seen repeatedly, ten times or more. DNA of the CDR3: TGTGCCAGCAGCAAGAACCGGGACAGCTCCTACGAGCAGTACTTC. It specifies CASSKNRDSSYEQYF. This sequence joins TRBV27 and TRBJ2-7; TRBD1 matches at 7 bases. With 6 bases clipped from V and 0 bases from J, the junction kept 8 bases outside the gene matches. CDR3 length: 15 residues. CDR1 is MNHEY and CDR2 is SMNVEV in the germline V gene (reference sequence).

This clonotype was picked up many times. This chain connects TRBV5-1 to TRBJ2-3, with a tentative D call TRBD1 (6 bases). Germline V CDR1 and CDR2: SGHRS, YFSETQ. The V gene lost 5 bases and the J gene lost 3 bases, with 10 bases spanning the gap. This CDR3 is 13 amino acids long. In DNA form, the CDR3 reads TGCGCCAGCAGTTCGGGACAAACAGATACGCAGTATTTT. Protein product: CASSSGQTDTQYF.

This clonotype was seen more than once but under ten times. The V and J genes are TRBV5-1 and TRBJ2-4, with D unclear. The CDR3 covers 10 residues. Germline V lookup: CDR1 SGHRS, CDR2 YFSETQ. V dropped 9 bases and J dropped 8 bases, with 9 bases sitting between them. The CDR3 nucleotides read TGCGCCACCGATGGGGACATTCAGTACTTC. Translating it yields CATDGDIQYF.

This clonotype was detected a few times. The genes are TRBV20-1 and TRBJ1-2; TRBD1 is a possible D gene (5 bases). Trimming removed 2 bases at V and 3 bases at J, with 7 bases between. The CDR3 covers 12 residues. Germline-derived CDR1 and CDR2 are DFQATT and SNEGSKA (reference sequence). Here the CDR3 DNA reads TGCAGTGCTAGAAAAGGGGACTATGGCTACACCTTC. Translated: CSARKGDYGYTF.

The genes are TRBV5-1 and TRBJ2-7; no reliable D call. The CDR3 totals 15 residues. The germline V gene has CDR1 SGHRS and CDR2 YFSETQ. The ends were cut back, 0 bases at V and 5 bases at J, with 15 bases in the middle. The CDR3: CASSLAWQPADEQYF. CDR3 DNA sequence: TGCGCCAGCAGCTTGGCCTGGCAGCCCGCGGACGAGCAGTACTTC.

Comments on this clonotype: The junction does not match germline at one end; this may be a read error. CDR3 loop: CACSLNVGRGGRNSEQFF. The CDR3, as DNA: TGTGCCTGCAGTTTAAATGTCGGGAGGGGCGGGAGAAATAGCGAGCAGTTCTTC. The V gene is TRBV3-1, the J gene TRBJ2-1; 8 positions agree with TRBD2. The germline V gene has CDR1 LGHDT and CDR2 YNNKEL (reference sequence). The CDR3 sequence is 18 residues long.